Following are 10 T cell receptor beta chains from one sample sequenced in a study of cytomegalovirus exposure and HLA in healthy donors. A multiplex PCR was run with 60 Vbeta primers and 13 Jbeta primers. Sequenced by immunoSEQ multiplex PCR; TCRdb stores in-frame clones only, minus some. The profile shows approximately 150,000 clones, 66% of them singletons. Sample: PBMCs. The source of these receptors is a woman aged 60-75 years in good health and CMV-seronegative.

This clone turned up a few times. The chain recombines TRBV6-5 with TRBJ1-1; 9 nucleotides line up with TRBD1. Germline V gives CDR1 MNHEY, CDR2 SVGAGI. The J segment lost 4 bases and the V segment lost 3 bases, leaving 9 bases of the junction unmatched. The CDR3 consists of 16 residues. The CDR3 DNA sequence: TGTGCCAGCAGTTATAAGGCACCGACAGGGGGCACTGAAGCTTTCTTT. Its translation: CASSYKAPTGGTEAFF.

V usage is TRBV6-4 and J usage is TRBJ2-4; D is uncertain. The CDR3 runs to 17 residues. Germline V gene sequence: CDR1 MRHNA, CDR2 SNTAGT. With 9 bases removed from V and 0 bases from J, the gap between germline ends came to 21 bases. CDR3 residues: CASQPPAVWRAKNIQYF. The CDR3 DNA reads TGTGCCAGTCAACCGCCGGCGGTATGGAGAGCCAAAAACATTCAGTACTTC.

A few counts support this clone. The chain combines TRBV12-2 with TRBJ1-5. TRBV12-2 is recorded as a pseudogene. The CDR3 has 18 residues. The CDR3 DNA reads TGTGCAAGTCGCTTATTCCCTTCCCGGACTTATAGCAATCAGCCCCAGCATTTT. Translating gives CASRLFPSRTYSNQPQHF.

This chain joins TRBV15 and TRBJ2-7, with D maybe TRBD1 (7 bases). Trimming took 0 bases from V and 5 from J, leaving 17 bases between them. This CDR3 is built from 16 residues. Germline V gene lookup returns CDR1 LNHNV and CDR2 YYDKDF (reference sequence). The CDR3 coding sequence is TGTGCCACCAGCAGAGATATCATGGCAGGGGGGCACGAGCAGTACTTC. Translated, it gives CATSRDIMAGGHEQYF.

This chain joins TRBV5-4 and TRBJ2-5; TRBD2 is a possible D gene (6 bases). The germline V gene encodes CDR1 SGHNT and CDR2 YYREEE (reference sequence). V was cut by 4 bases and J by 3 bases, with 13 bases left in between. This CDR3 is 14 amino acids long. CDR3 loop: CASSPWWGEETQYF. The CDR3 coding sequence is TGTGCCAGCAGCCCGTGGTGGGGGGAAGAGACCCAGTACTTC.

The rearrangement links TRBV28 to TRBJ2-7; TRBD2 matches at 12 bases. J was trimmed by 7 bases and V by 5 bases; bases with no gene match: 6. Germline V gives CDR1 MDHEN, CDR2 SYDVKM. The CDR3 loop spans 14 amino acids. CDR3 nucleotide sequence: TGTGCCAGCAGTCAACAGACTAGCGGGAGAGAGCAGTACTTC. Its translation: CASSQQTSGREQYF.

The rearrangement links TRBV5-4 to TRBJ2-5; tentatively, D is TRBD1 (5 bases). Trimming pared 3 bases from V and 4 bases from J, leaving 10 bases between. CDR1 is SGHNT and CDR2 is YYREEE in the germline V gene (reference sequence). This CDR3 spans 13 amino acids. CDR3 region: CASSSAGSETQYF. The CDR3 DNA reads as TGTGCCAGCAGCTCGGCAGGGTCAGAGACCCAGTACTTC.

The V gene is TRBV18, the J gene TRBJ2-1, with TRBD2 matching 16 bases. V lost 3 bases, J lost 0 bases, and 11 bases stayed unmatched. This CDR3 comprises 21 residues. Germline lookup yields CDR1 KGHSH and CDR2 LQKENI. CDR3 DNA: TGTGCCAGCTCACCGATCGGGACTAGCGGGAGGGTGGGGAGCTCCTACAATGAGCAGTTCTTC. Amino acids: CASSPIGTSGRVGSSYNEQFF.

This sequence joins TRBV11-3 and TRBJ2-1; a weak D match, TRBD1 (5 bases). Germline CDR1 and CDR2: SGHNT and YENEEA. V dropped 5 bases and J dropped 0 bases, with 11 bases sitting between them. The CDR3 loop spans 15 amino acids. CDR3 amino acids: CASSPSTVSYNEQFF. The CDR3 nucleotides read TGTGCCAGCAGCCCATCGACAGTCTCCTACAATGAGCAGTTCTTC.

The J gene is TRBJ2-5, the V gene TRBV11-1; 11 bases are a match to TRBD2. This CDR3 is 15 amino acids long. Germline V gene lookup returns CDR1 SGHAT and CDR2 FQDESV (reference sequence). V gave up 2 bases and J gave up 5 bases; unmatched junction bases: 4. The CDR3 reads CASSLTSGGGETQYF. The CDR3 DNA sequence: TGTGCCAGCAGCTTAACTAGCGGGGGCGGGGAGACCCAGTACTTC.